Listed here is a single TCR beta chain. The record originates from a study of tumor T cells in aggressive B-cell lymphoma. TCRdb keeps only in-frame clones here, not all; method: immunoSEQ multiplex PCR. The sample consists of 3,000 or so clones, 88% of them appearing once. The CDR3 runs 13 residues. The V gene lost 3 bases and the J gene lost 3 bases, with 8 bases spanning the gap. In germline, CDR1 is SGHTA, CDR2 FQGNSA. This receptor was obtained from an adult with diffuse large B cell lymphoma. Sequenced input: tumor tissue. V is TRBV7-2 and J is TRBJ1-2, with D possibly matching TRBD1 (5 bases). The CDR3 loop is CASSLGGDYGYTF. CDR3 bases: TGTGCCAGCAGCTTGGGGGGGGACTATGGCTACACCTTC.